Following are 5 T cell receptor beta chains from one sample sequenced in a study of OX40 agonist ivuxolimab in advanced cancers. The protocol was immunoSEQ multiplex PCR, while the TCRdb copy is restricted to in-frame clones and leaves out a portion. The top ten clones hold around 2.7% of a sample with around 41,000 clones, roughly 80% of them seen once. The sample was CD4+ or CD8+ T cells sorted from blood, taken in a trial of the OX40 agonist ivuxolimab. Receptor source: an adult with an advanced solid tumor such as melanoma, head and neck, liver or kidney cancer.

The chain links TRBV19 to TRBJ1-2, with D possibly being TRBD1 (5 bases). Per germline, CDR1 LNHDA and CDR2 SQIVND (reference sequence). V gave up 3 bases and J gave up 4 bases, with 12 bases separating them. CDR3 size: 14 residues. CDR3 amino acids: CASSIPGLGYGYTF. DNA for the CDR3: TGTGCCAGTAGTATTCCGGGGCTGGGCTATGGCTACACCTTC. The variable domain in full, with the rest retrieved from reference TRBV19 and TRBJ1-2, is DGGITQSPKYLFRKEGQNVTLSCEQNLNHDAMYWYRQDPGQGLRLIYYSQIVNDFQKGDIAEGYSVSREKKESFPLTVTSAQKNPTAFYLCASSIPGLGYGYTFGSGTRLTVV.

This chain's CDR3 is CAWSVPGGLVEKLFF. As DNA, the CDR3 is TGTGCCTGGAGTGTACCCGGGGGGTTAGTCGAAAAACTGTTTTTT. The chain links TRBV30 to TRBJ1-4, with a possible D match to TRBD1 (5 bases). The V end lost 0 bases, the J end lost 8 bases, and 16 bases lay between the germline ends. The CDR3 spans 15 residues. Germline CDR1 GTSNPN, CDR2 SVGIG (reference sequence). Drawing the rest from reference TRBV30 and TRBJ1-4, the complete variable domain is SQTIHQWPATLVQPVGSPLSLECTVEGTSNPNLYWYRQAAGRGLQLLFYSVGIGQISSEVPQNLSASRPQDRQFILSSKKLLLSDSGFYLCAWSVPGGLVEKLFFGSGTQLSVL.

The rearrangement uses TRBV9 and TRBJ2-5; 9 bases are a match to TRBD2. The CDR3 covers 14 residues. Per the germline V gene, CDR1 is SGDLS and CDR2 is YYNGEE. V dropped 0 bases and J dropped 5; count of bases not matched to a gene: 2. In nucleotides, the CDR3 is TGTGCCAGCAGCGTAGCGAGCGGGGGGGAGACCCAGTACTTC. This encodes CASSVASGGETQYF.

The chain has TRBV14 and TRBJ1-4, with D possibly being TRBD1 (5 bases). The V gene's germline CDR1 is SGHDN and CDR2 FVKESK. The V end lost 6 bases, the J end lost 10 bases, and 18 bases lay between the germline ends. This CDR3 comprises 14 residues. CDR3 nucleotides: TGTGCCAGCAGACAACCGGGACCGCGTGCAAAACTGTTTTTT. Translation: CASRQPGPRAKLFF. The entire variable domain, with the rest obtained from reference TRBV14 and TRBJ1-4, is as follows: EAGVTQFPSHSVIEKGQTVTLRCDPISGHDNLYWYRRVMGKEIKFLLHFVKESKQDESGMPNNRFLAERTGGTYSTLKVQPAELEDSGVYFCASRQPGPRAKLFFGSGTQLSVL.

The chain recombines TRBV7-8 with TRBJ2-5; the D gene could be TRBD1 or TRBD2 (5 bases each). CDR1 is SGHVS and CDR2 is FQNEAQ in the germline V gene. The CDR3 length is 13 residues. The V and J ends lost 5 bases and 4 bases respectively, with 11 bases between them. CDR3 loop: CASSPRGGETQYF. The DNA for the CDR3 is TGTGCCAGCAGCCCCCGTGGGGGAGAGACCCAGTACTTC. Drawing the rest from reference TRBV7-8 and TRBJ2-5, the complete variable domain is GAGVSQSPRYKVAKRGQDVALRCDPISGHVSLFWYQQALGQGPEFLTYFQNEAQLDKSGLPSDRFFAERPEGSVSTLKIQRTQQEDSAVYLCASSPRGGETQYFGPGTRLLVL.